This record looks at one T cell receptor beta chain sequence and its context. The antigen remains unidentified. Combining a sample-barcoded 5' primer with a J-beta primer mix, a second PCR ran for roughly 7 to 12 cycles. Every single cDNA molecule received a tag from a template-switch adaptor with 12 random nucleotides. Per-sample output comprised a minimum of 2.5 million paired-end reads containing CDR3. TCRdb independently ran MiXCR on the 5' RACE reads; one entry per CDR3 protein. The data hold 450,000 to 700,000 distinct CDR3 sequences, with roughly a quarter observed a single time. CDR1 SGHTA and CDR2 FQGNSA come from the germline V gene. The V gene end was trimmed by 7 bases and the J gene end by 5 bases; junction bases not matched to a gene: 7. The CDR3 extends over 14 amino acids. This sample stems from a study of blood T cells in healthy people across ages. General study points: Diversity estimates drawn from one million T cells were deemed underestimates.

The study drew donors from healthy Caucasian individuals in Russia aged roughly 6 to 90. Sample: blood. The origin of this receptor is a woman between 65 and 79 years old in good health. The V and J genes are TRBV7-2 and TRBJ2-5; 10 positions agree with TRBD2. The CDR3 reads CASTPLAGMETQYF. The DNA for the CDR3 is TGTGCCAGCACCCCACTAGCGGGGATGGAGACCCAGTACTTC.